A selection of T cell receptor beta chains follows, all from one sample in a study of immune cell composition in non-small cell lung cancer. Produced via immunoSEQ multiplex PCR; TCRdb's table is partial and in-frame only. The table includes roughly 3,000 clones, approximately 70% detected once. The specimen was non-adjacent lung tissue. The origin of the receptors is a human donor with non-small cell lung cancer. Both conserved end residues are part of each CDR3. A D gene is named only where the DNA matches it firmly. A clone size is listed for some rows: how often the clone was seen (once, few, many), or a class if it is expanded.

CDR3nt	CDR3aa	d_gene	abundance	v_gene	j_gene
TGCGCCAGCAGCCAAGAGGTGGACAGGGGTATTGGCTACACCTTC	CASSQEVDRGIGYTF	TRBD1	.	TRBV4-1	TRBJ1-2
TGTGCCAGCAGCCCTGACCCCGGGTCAGATACGCAGTATTTT	CASSPDPGSDTQYF	.	.	TRBV7-9	TRBJ2-3
TGTGCCAGTAGTTTCGCGGGGGGCCCCTACGAGCAGTACTTC	CASSFAGGPYEQYF	TRBD2	.	TRBV19	TRBJ2-7
TGTGCCAGTACCCAAAGTCGGTACAATGAGCAGTTCTTC	CASTQSRYNEQFF	.	.	TRBV19	TRBJ2-1
TGTGCCAGCAGCTTGACAGGGGGAACGGGCTACACCTTC	CASSLTGGTGYTF	TRBD1	.	TRBV9	TRBJ1-2
TGTGCCAGCACCCCGGACAGGGTGGGATACGAGCAGTACTTC	CASTPDRVGYEQYF	TRBD1	medium-sized	TRBV6-6	TRBJ2-7
TGTGCCAGCTCCTCTAGCGGGGGGACCGGGGAGCTGTTTTTT	CASSSSGGTGELFF	TRBD2	.	TRBV28	TRBJ2-2
TGTGCCAGCAGCTTAGATCCTGTAGGACAGGGAACCGGGGAGCTGTTTTTT	CASSLDPVGQGTGELFF	TRBD1	.	TRBV7-9	TRBJ2-2
TGTGCCAGCACCCGCCGCCGGGGAATAGACTATGGCTACACCTTC	CASTRRRGIDYGYTF	.	.	TRBV5-6	TRBJ1-2
TGTGCCAGCAGCTTATACAGTACTGAAGCTTTCTTT	CASSLYSTEAFF	.	.	TRBV7-9	TRBJ1-1
TGTGCCTGGAGTGTCCGACACGATGAAGAGACCCAGTACTTC	CAWSVRHDEETQYF	.	few	TRBV30	TRBJ2-5
TGTGCCAGCAGCTTGTTTGACAGGGGACCTGAAGCTTTCTTT	CASSLFDRGPEAFF	TRBD1	.	TRBV5-4	TRBJ1-1
TGTGCCAGCAGTTTAACAGGGTACCAGCCCCAGCATTTT	CASSLTGYQPQHF	.	few	TRBV7-9	TRBJ1-5
TGTGCCAGCAGTTTATCACACAGAAACGGCTACACCTTC	CASSLSHRNGYTF	.	.	TRBV27	TRBJ1-2
TGTGCCAGCAGCCCAGCGGGACTCTATGGCTACACCTTC	CASSPAGLYGYTF	.	few	TRBV7-2	TRBJ1-2
TGTGCCAGTAGTGACAGGGGGCCGGCAACTAATGAAAAACTGTTTTTT	CASSDRGPATNEKLFF	TRBD1	few	TRBV19	TRBJ1-4
TGTGCCAGCAGCGCGACGGGGTTCGGAGAGCAGTACTTC	CASSATGFGEQYF	.	.	TRBV5-6	TRBJ2-7
TGTGCCAGTATCGCGAGACAGGGGGTAGACCTGACTTTC	CASIARQGVDLTF	TRBD1	.	TRBV19	TRBJ2-6
TGCAGCGGCCGGACAACTGGGGCCAACGTCCTGACTTTC	CSGRTTGANVLTF	.	.	TRBV29-1	TRBJ2-6
TGTGCCAGCTCACTAGCCGGGACAGGTATCCTTAGGGTTGAGCAGTTCTTC	CASSLAGTGILRVEQFF	TRBD1	.	TRBV18	TRBJ2-1
TGCGCCAGCAGCTTAGGGACAACTAACACTGAAGCTTTCTTT	CASSLGTTNTEAFF	.	.	TRBV5-1	TRBJ1-1
TGTGCCACCAGCAGAGAAGCGGGGCATCAAGAGACCCAGTACTTC	CATSREAGHQETQYF	TRBD2	.	TRBV15	TRBJ2-5
TGCGCCAGCAGTGAAGACAGTTACGCAGCTAACTATGGCTACACCTTC	CASSEDSYAANYGYTF	.	.	TRBV10-1	TRBJ1-2
TGTGCCTGGAGTCGGGACAGAAATCAGCCCCAGCATTTT	CAWSRDRNQPQHF	TRBD1	few	TRBV30	TRBJ1-5
TGCAGCGTTGCAGGGGCGCCTTTTACTGAAGCTTTCTTT	CSVAGAPFTEAFF	.	.	TRBV29-1	TRBJ1-1
TGTGCCAGCAGCTTAGAATTGGACAGGAACACTGAAGCTTTCTTT	CASSLELDRNTEAFF	.	.	TRBV7-8	TRBJ1-1
TGTGCCAGCAGCTTAGGGGACAGACCTAACTATGGCTACACCTTC	CASSLGDRPNYGYTF	TRBD1	.	TRBV11-1	TRBJ1-2
TGTGCCAGTAGTGCCACAGTCTCCTACGAGCAGTACTTC	CASSATVSYEQYF	.	few	TRBV19	TRBJ2-7